This T cell receptor (beta chain) appears in the sequencing data of a study of memory CD4+ T cells and cytomegalovirus serostatus (dated by TCRdb to between 2018 and 2020). At the level of the whole study: The roughly 33 healthy Belgian adults in the cohort included 9 who were CMV seropositive and 24 who were CMV seronegative. The study sequenced CD4+ memory TCRbeta repertoires of a Belgian cohort with known cytomegalovirus serostatus to replicate a published TCR-based CMV serostatus classifier.

What the study reported, not specific to this receptor: Only CD4+CD45RO+ memory cells were sequenced, in contrast to the original study, in which naive and memory CD4+ and CD8+ populations were covered. For predicting CMV serostatus, the median bootstrapped AUC was roughly 0.96 using the original framework and less than 0.93 using a US-trained random forest. The original-framework classifier achieved a median bootstrapped AUC of approximately 0.96 with a 95% CI of 0.76-1.00 on the Belgian cohort. The results were interpreted as suggesting that the CMV-associated TCR signature is largely present in the CD4+ memory repertoire. Of 170 or so previously reported CMV-associated TCRbeta sequences, about 62 appeared in the CD4+ memory repertoires, each in one to five individuals.

About this clone: Its specific antigen is unknown. No much larger clone is present one base from it, and per-base qualities are unavailable.

The Quick-DNA Microprep Kit was used to extract genomic DNA from the sorted cells. Amplification of TCRbeta DNA was done with the immunoSEQ hsTCRbeta kit, following the protocol from the manufacturer. An Illumina MiSeq instrument was used to sequence the TCRbeta libraries. In the source study's methods: Removing out-of-frame sequences left approximately 2,000,000 distinct TCRbeta sequences, an average of about 67,000 per individual. Each individual was scored using the number of some 160 previously reported CMV-associated TCRbeta sequences that the individual carried and the total number of productive distinct TCRbeta sequences. A beta-binomial model was reimplemented in Python, and scikit-learn random forests with default parameters were trained on US cohort data. Classifier performance on the Belgian cohort was summarized as median AUC with percentile confidence intervals over 10,000 bootstrap iterations. TCRdb re-hosts the immuneACCESS table, in-frame sequences only. Its copies lack some clones; in the studies checked, an unresolved V gene accounts for under half of them, and the cause for the rest is not known. V, J and clone size are taken as reported in that table, and D and trimming were inferred from the DNA itself. The table for this sample lists tens of thousands of clones; approximately 78% of them were counted only once. 0.77% of the sample lies in the top ten.

Single viable CD3+CD4+CD8-CD45RO+ cells were sorted as memory CD4+ T cells on a FACSAria II. CMV serostatus was determined with a Roche Elecsys assay detecting serum IgG against CMV pp150, pp28, p38 and p52. After thawing, total CD4+ T cells were enriched by positive selection with CD4 magnetic microbeads. The samples came from a different study that was designed specifically to examine the CD4+ T cell memory repertoire. Following standard operating procedures, peripheral blood mononuclear cells were isolated and cryopreserved, while serum was kept at -80 degrees C. The staining used CD3-PerCP (BW264/56), CD4-APC (RPA-T4), CD45RO-PE (UCHT1) and CD8-Pacific Orange (3B5) antibodies, and Sytox blue was used to exclude non-viable cells. Trimming leaves V shorter by 6 bases and J shorter by 7 bases, with the junction holding 17 bases beyond the gene matches. The CDR3 runs 17 residues from the cysteine to the phenylalanine. The DNA shown is the 51-base CDR3, in frame from base 1. Per the germline V gene (reference sequence), LNHDA is the CDR1 and SQIVND is the CDR2.

Sequenced material: memory CD4+ T cells from blood. In this chain, TRBV19 is recombined with TRBJ2-4; TRBD2 agrees with 8 junctional bases. The receptor's source is an adult in good health and CMV-seronegative. The CDR3 region has the sequence CASSALAVSGVGNIQYF. The DNA sequence is TGTGCCAGTAGCGCCCTGGCGGTTAGCGGGGTTGGGAACATTCAGTACTTC.